The 26 T cell receptor beta chains below come from one sample, sequenced in a study of blood T cell repertoires in COVID-19. Sequencing used immunoSEQ multiplex PCR; TCRdb keeps in-frame clones, though not all of them. The sample yields more than 40,000 clones, approximately 90% seen once. What was sequenced was peripheral blood. The receptors stem from a man aged 50 to 60 with active COVID-19.

The chain carries TRBV27 and TRBJ2-2; 9 positions agree with TRBD1. The CDR3 runs to 15 residues. Germline loops: CDR1 MNHEY, CDR2 SMNVEV (reference sequence). Trimming took 4 bases from V and 4 from J; bases not matched to a gene: 4. The DNA for the CDR3 is TGTGCCAGCAGTTATGGACAGGGGAGCACCGGGGAGCTGTTTTTT. Translation gives CASSYGQGSTGELFF.

The rearrangement uses TRBV6-5 and TRBJ2-1; 8 bases are shared with TRBD1. J lost 9 bases, V lost 2 bases, and 9 bases had no gene match. The germline gives CDR1 MNHEY, CDR2 SVGAGI. CDR3 length: 15 amino acids. CDR3 bases: TGTGCCAGCAGTTACGGGCAGGGGGCTTGGAGTGAGCAGTTCTTC. Protein: CASSYGQGAWSEQFF.

The rearrangement joins TRBV28 to TRBJ2-7; D gene ambiguous. Germline V gene lookup returns CDR1 MDHEN and CDR2 SYDVKM. The CDR3 has 16 residues. V shed 3 bases and J shed 2 bases, with 17 bases lying between them. CDR3 sequence reads: CASSFFLGSLAYEQYF. The CDR3 DNA reads TGTGCCAGCAGTTTTTTCTTGGGCAGTCTTGCCTACGAGCAGTACTTC.

There are a few counts of this clone. This chain uses TRBV9 with TRBJ1-2; the D is unclear. CDR1 is SGDLS and CDR2 is YYNGEE in the germline V gene. This CDR3 is built from 15 residues. V lost 3 bases to trimming and J lost 5 bases, with 17 bases between them. The CDR3 reads CASSARQLATYGYTF. CDR3 bases: TGTGCCAGCAGCGCTAGGCAGTTAGCGACGTATGGCTACACCTTC.

The gene calls are TRBV6-2 or TRBV6-3 and TRBJ1-1, with 10 bases lining up with TRBD1. The V and J ends lost 0 bases and 5 bases, in that order; junction bases with no gene match: 3. The CDR3 length is 15 residues. The germline gives CDR1 MNHEY, CDR2 SVGEGT. CDR3 amino acids: CASSYSRDRGTEAFF. CDR3 nucleotide sequence: TGTGCCAGCAGTTACTCCCGGGACAGGGGAACTGAAGCTTTCTTT.

This clone came up once. V usage is TRBV6-4 and J usage is TRBJ2-7; 16 bases map to TRBD2. Trimming at V came to 4 bases and at J to 8 bases, leaving 8 bases not matched to a gene. Germline CDR1 MRHNA, CDR2 SNTAGT. This CDR3 comprises 16 residues. The CDR3 DNA is TGTGCCAGCAGTGTCCCCCTGGGACTAGCGGGAGGGAAGCAGTACTTC. It specifies CASSVPLGLAGGKQYF.

In its sample, this clone was seen a few times. CDR3 DNA: TGTGCCAGCAGCTCCCTAGCGGGAGGGAAATACAATGAGCAGTTCTTC. Translation: CASSSLAGGKYNEQFF. The chain employs TRBV7-9 and TRBJ2-1; 12 bases fit TRBD2. The CDR3 contains 16 residues. The ends lost 4 bases at V and 4 bases at J; junction bases unmatched: 5. Germline V gene data show CDR1 as SEHNR and CDR2 as FQNEAQ (reference sequence). Filled out from reference TRBV7-9 and TRBJ2-1, the complete variable domain reads DTGVSQNPRHKITKRGQNVTFRCDPISEHNRLYWYRQTLGQGPEFLTYFQNEAQLEKSRLLSDRFSAERPKGSFSTLEIQRTEQGDSAMYLCASSSLAGGKYNEQFFGPGTRLTVL.

In DNA form, the CDR3 reads TGCGCCAGCAGCCTCCCCCTCTCTTCGGAGGAAAAACTGTTTTTT. Protein sequence: CASSLPLSSEEKLFF. The chain has TRBV5-1 and TRBJ1-4; no reliable D call. Per germline, CDR1 SGHRS and CDR2 YFSETQ. Trimming shortened V by 4 bases and J by 8 bases, and 18 bases separated the two germline ends. This CDR3 is 15 amino acids long.

This sequence joins TRBV29-1 and TRBJ2-2; no clear D. V was trimmed by 6 bases and J by 1 base, leaving 6 bases between them. There are 12 residues in the CDR3. CDR1 and CDR2 from the germline V gene are SQVTM and ANQGSEA. As DNA, the CDR3 is TGCAGCGTAAGACAGAACACCGGGGAGCTGTTTTTT. This codes for CSVRQNTGELFF.

In nucleotides, the CDR3 is TGTGCCAGCAGTGTGACTAGCGGGGGGGAAAGGACCCAGTACTTC. As protein: CASSVTSGGERTQYF. This chain links TRBV25-1 with TRBJ2-5; 14 bases are shared with TRBD2. V was clipped by 4 bases and J by 7 bases; unmatched bases: 5. CDR1 is MGHDK, CDR2 SYGVNS, per germline. This CDR3 is built from 15 residues.

V usage is TRBV5-6 and J usage is TRBJ1-2, with D maybe TRBD1 (6 bases). The CDR3 has 14 amino acids. V dropped 1 base and J dropped 5 bases, with 12 bases sitting between them. CDR1 SGHDT and CDR2 YYEEEE come from the germline V gene. The CDR3 protein is CASSLPGQGYGYTF. DNA for the CDR3: TGTGCCAGCAGCTTGCCGGGCCAGGGGTATGGCTACACCTTC. Drawing the rest from reference TRBV5-6 and TRBJ1-2, the complete variable domain is DAGVTQSPTHLIKTRGQQVTLRCSPKSGHDTVSWYQQALGQGPQFIFQYYEEEERQRGNFPDRFSGHQFPNYSSELNVNALLLGDSALYLCASSLPGQGYGYTFGSGTRLTVV.

The chain links TRBV20-1 to TRBJ2-2; D not certain. Germline V gene sequence: CDR1 DFQATT, CDR2 SNEGSKA (reference sequence). The CDR3 runs 11 residues. Trimming pared 5 bases from V and 6 bases from J, leaving 7 bases between. The CDR3 here is CSAPFAGELFF. In nucleotides, the CDR3 is TGCAGTGCTCCTTTCGCCGGGGAGCTGTTTTTT.

V usage is TRBV19 and J usage is TRBJ1-3; D possibly corresponds to TRBD1 (5 bases). The CDR3 loop spans 15 amino acids. Trimming left V 7 bases short and J 0 bases short, with 13 bases between. The V gene's germline CDR1 is LNHDA and CDR2 SQIVND (reference sequence). The CDR3 DNA reads as TGTGCCAGTAAAACCGACAGATCCTCTGGAAACACCATATATTTT. Translation: CASKTDRSSGNTIYF.

This clone was detected once. The chain links TRBV5-8 to TRBJ2-1; 7 bases match TRBD1. CDR1 is SGHTS, CDR2 YDEGEE, per germline. The CDR3 runs 12 residues. With 3 bases clipped from V and 16 bases from J, the junction kept 10 bases outside the gene matches. In DNA form, the CDR3 reads TGTGCCAGCAGCTCTTGGACAGGAGTGAGTTTCTTC. It yields the protein CASSSWTGVSFF.

A word on this clone: A much bigger clone sits one base away, suggesting this may be a read error. This specimen includes other DNA sequences encoding the same CDR3. The rearrangement uses TRBV5-1 and TRBJ1-2, with a tentative D call TRBD1 (5 bases). CDR1 is SGHRS, CDR2 YFSETQ, per germline. The CDR3 has 13 amino acids. V gave up 10 bases and J gave up 4 bases, with 17 bases separating them. The DNA of the CDR3 is TGCGCCCGCCGGGCTGGGGGGGGCTATGGCTACACCTTC. Translation: CARRAGGGYGYTF.

The chain couples TRBV7-3 to TRBJ2-3; D gene ambiguous. Per the germline V gene, CDR1 is SGHTA and CDR2 is FQGTGA. The CDR3 sequence is 14 residues long. Trimming left V 3 bases short and J 2 bases short, with 9 bases between. This chain's CDR3 is CASSLLLNTDTQYF. CDR3 bases: TGTGCCAGCAGCTTGTTACTTAACACAGATACGCAGTATTTT.

The V gene is TRBV5-4, the J gene TRBJ2-1; TRBD1 matches at 9 bases. The CDR3 is made up of 16 amino acids. The junction had 4 bases not matched to a gene; V was cut back by 0 bases and J by 3 bases. Germline CDR1 reads SGHNT; CDR2 reads YYREEE (reference sequence). The CDR3 coding sequence is TGTGCCAGCAGCTTGGACCTGGGACAGGGCTACAATGAGCAGTTCTTC. As protein: CASSLDLGQGYNEQFF.

The J gene is TRBJ2-7, the V gene TRBV19, with D perhaps matching TRBD1 (5 bases). Per germline, CDR1 LNHDA and CDR2 SQIVND (reference sequence). There are 13 residues in the CDR3. V was pared by 8 bases and J by 2 bases, with 13 bases between. CDR3 bases: TGTGCCAGTGCGGACACCTACCCCTACGAGCAGTACTTC. This translates into CASADTYPYEQYF.

The chain employs TRBV27 and TRBJ2-7, with 8 positions matching TRBD1. J gave up 5 bases and V 7 bases, and 7 bases lay outside the gene matches. This CDR3 has 13 residues. Per germline, CDR1 MNHEY and CDR2 SMNVEV (reference sequence). The CDR3 region is CASMDRELNEQYF. The CDR3 DNA follows: TGTGCCAGCATGGACAGGGAGCTCAACGAGCAGTACTTC.

The genes are TRBV7-3 and TRBJ1-1; D uncertain. The germline V gene has CDR1 SGHTA and CDR2 FQGTGA. The germline V and J ends were trimmed by 5 bases and 1 base, with 8 bases remaining between them. The CDR3 has 13 amino acids. Here the CDR3 DNA reads TGTGCCAGCAGCGCCGGGTCGAACACTGAAGCTTTCTTT. It translates to CASSAGSNTEAFF. The entire variable domain, with the rest obtained from reference TRBV7-3 and TRBJ1-1, is as follows: GAGVSQTPSNKVTEKGKYVELRCDPISGHTALYWYRQSLGQGPEFLIYFQGTGAADDSGLPNDRFFAVRPEGSVSTLKIQRTERGDSAVYLCASSAGSNTEAFFGQGTRLTVV.

This chain joins TRBV28 and TRBJ1-1; no clear D. CDR1 and CDR2 (germline): MDHEN, SYDVKM. Trimming took 7 bases from V and 1 from J, leaving 13 bases between them. This CDR3 spans 14 amino acids. The CDR3 is CASKSRVRNTEAFF. The CDR3 DNA reads TGTGCCAGCAAATCCCGGGTGAGGAACACTGAAGCTTTCTTT.

V gene TRBV7-9 combines with J gene TRBJ1-1; 11 bases match TRBD1. The CDR3 runs 14 residues. From germline, CDR1 is SEHNR and CDR2 FQNEAQ (reference sequence). V trimming: 5 bases; J trimming: 5 bases; junction bases outside the gene matches: 4. CDR3: CASSQGQGETEAFF. In DNA form, the CDR3 reads TGTGCCAGCAGCCAGGGACAGGGGGAGACTGAAGCTTTCTTT.

This chain links TRBV11-2 with TRBJ2-3, with 8 bases lining up with TRBD2. The germline V gene has CDR1 SGHAT and CDR2 FQNNGV. The trim removed 2 bases at V and 2 bases at J, leaving 3 bases unmatched. This CDR3 has 15 amino acids. In DNA, the CDR3 is TGTGCCAGCAGCTTACGGGGGGGCGACACAGATACGCAGTATTTT. As protein: CASSLRGGDTDTQYF.

V usage is TRBV19 and J usage is TRBJ2-7, with TRBD1 as a possible D gene (6 bases). Trimming stripped 3 bases from V and 2 bases from J, with 11 bases between. Germline lookup yields CDR1 LNHDA and CDR2 SQIVND (reference sequence). CDR3 length: 14 amino acids. The CDR3 loop is CASSMGHGPYEQYF. DNA for the CDR3: TGTGCCAGTAGTATGGGACATGGCCCCTACGAGCAGTACTTC.

The rearrangement joins TRBV19 to TRBJ1-1; D may be TRBD1 (5 bases). This CDR3 spans 15 amino acids. The germline gives CDR1 LNHDA, CDR2 SQIVND (reference sequence). With 2 bases removed from V and 4 bases from J, the gap between germline ends came to 14 bases. CDR3 region: CASSIRQPRGTEAFF. DNA of the CDR3: TGTGCCAGTAGTATAAGACAGCCCCGCGGCACTGAAGCTTTCTTT.

V usage is TRBV9 and J usage is TRBJ2-3, with 10 bases that match TRBD2. The CDR3 covers 15 residues. J was trimmed by 4 bases and V by 2 bases; bases with no gene match: 4. The germline CDR1 and CDR2 sequences are SGDLS and YYNGEE. This chain's CDR3 is CASSVTSGRADTQYF. DNA for the CDR3: TGTGCCAGCAGCGTTACAAGCGGGAGGGCAGATACGCAGTATTTT.